One and the same sample provided the 19 T cell receptor beta chains below, sequenced in a study of blood T cell repertoires in COVID-19 (dated by TCRdb to 2020 to 2021). The library was produced with the immunoSEQ multiplex PCR assay. Entries here come from immuneACCESS through TCRdb and include only in-frame sequences with V and J called. Some clones fail to appear in such tables; in the studies checked, an unresolved V gene covers under half of the shortfall, and the cause of the remainder is unknown. In all, the sample holds about 280,000 clones, and about 80% of those were seen once. Of the sample, 7.5% to 10% falls within the top ten clones. The sequenced sample was peripheral blood. The receptors were sampled from a woman in her fifties or sixties who had recovered from COVID-19.

The CDR3 is CASSTPGTGGYEQYF. CDR3 in DNA: TGTGCCAGCAGCACCCCCGGGACAGGGGGCTACGAGCAGTACTTC. This chain links TRBV28 with TRBJ2-7; TRBD1 aligns across 11 bases. The CDR3 consists of 15 residues. Germline V gene data show CDR1 as MDHEN and CDR2 as SYDVKM. V lost 6 bases, J lost 3 bases, and 7 bases stayed unmatched. The full variable domain, its missing parts supplied by reference TRBV28 and TRBJ2-7, is DVKVTQSSRYLVKRTGEKVFLECVQDMDHENMFWYRQDPGLGLRLIYFSYDVKMKEKGDIPEGYSVSREKKERFSLILESASTNQTSMYLCASSTPGTGGYEQYFGPGTRLTVT.

The V gene is TRBV6-5, the J gene TRBJ1-1; 8 bases fit TRBD1. J gave up 7 bases and V 7 bases, and 8 bases lay outside the gene matches. The CDR3 runs to 13 residues. Germline V gene sequence: CDR1 MNHEY, CDR2 SVGAGI. CDR3 DNA: TGTGCCAGCACCAGACAGGGGAAGGATGAAGCTTTCTTT. Encoded protein: CASTRQGKDEAFF.

V is TRBV6-1 and J is TRBJ2-6, with D maybe TRBD1 (5 bases). The CDR3 has 15 amino acids. Germline V gene sequence: CDR1 MNHNS, CDR2 SASEGT. The V end was cut by 2 bases, the J end by 8 bases, with 13 bases between. CDR3 amino acids: CASSESLTEPNVLTF. In nucleotides, the CDR3 is TGTGCCAGCAGTGAATCGTTGACAGAACCCAACGTCCTGACTTTC.

The CDR3 sequence: CASSSGQGRQPQHF. The CDR3 region has the DNA TGTGCCAGCAGTTCGGGACAGGGGAGACAGCCCCAGCATTTT. The chain couples TRBV28 to TRBJ1-5, with 10 bases aligning to TRBD1. Germline CDR1 reads MDHEN; CDR2 reads SYDVKM. The V segment lost 4 bases and the J segment 7 bases; nucleotides outside the gene matches: 4. CDR3 length equals 14 residues.

The chain carries TRBV5-4 and TRBJ2-7, with 8 bases fitting TRBD2. There are 16 residues in the CDR3. CDR1 is SGHNT and CDR2 is YYREEE in the germline V gene (reference sequence). J gave up 5 bases and V 4 bases, and 14 bases lay outside the gene matches. The CDR3 sequence is CASSQRGGLESHEQYF. CDR3 DNA sequence: TGTGCCAGCAGCCAACGGGGGGGACTAGAAAGCCACGAGCAGTACTTC.

This clone was recorded once. V and J are TRBV7-2 and TRBJ2-3, with 9 bases aligning to TRBD1. Germline V gives CDR1 SGHTA, CDR2 FQGNSA. The CDR3 contains 16 residues. Trimming at V came to 1 base and at J to 0 bases, leaving 2 bases not matched to a gene. The CDR3 bases are TGTGCCAGCAGCTTAGTAGGGACAGGGAGCACAGATACGCAGTATTTT. It codes for CASSLVGTGSTDTQYF.

In this sample, this clone turned up a few times. This chain links TRBV30 with TRBJ1-2, with 9 positions matching TRBD1. The CDR3 has 13 residues. Germline CDR1 GTSNPN, CDR2 SVGIG (reference sequence). Losses at the gene ends were 1 base for V and 7 bases for J; bases not matched to a gene: 4. Here the CDR3 reads CAWSADRGGGYTF. CDR3 nucleotide sequence: TGTGCCTGGAGTGCTGACAGGGGGGGTGGCTACACCTTC. Based on the CDR3 plus reference TRBV30 and TRBJ1-2, the full variable domain is SQTIHQWPATLVQPVGSPLSLECTVEGTSNPNLYWYRQAAGRGLQLLFYSVGIGQISSEVPQNLSASRPQDRQFILSSKKLLLSDSGFYLCAWSADRGGGYTFGSGTRLTVV.

This chain uses TRBV7-2 with TRBJ1-4, with D maybe TRBD1 (5 bases). V lost 5 bases to trimming and J lost 3 bases, with 13 bases between them. This CDR3 comprises 15 residues. Germline values: CDR1 SGHTA, CDR2 FQGNSA. Written as DNA, the CDR3 is TGTGCCAGCAGCACACTGGGGGGAGCTAATGAAAAACTGTTTTTT. It encodes CASSTLGGANEKLFF.

The table lists this clone with a few counts. The V gene is TRBV28, the J gene TRBJ1-5; maybe TRBD1 (6 bases). V was pared by 8 bases and J by 2 bases, with 22 bases between. Germline assignment: CDR1 MDHEN and CDR2 SYDVKM. CDR3 size: 17 residues. This CDR3 is CASGPHVGASGNQPQHF. CDR3 in DNA: TGTGCCAGCGGCCCCCATGTGGGGGCTTCAGGCAATCAGCCCCAGCATTTT.

This clone was picked up one time. The chain uses TRBV25-1 and TRBJ2-1; D is unresolved. The CDR3 contains 17 residues. With 2 bases removed from V and 0 bases from J, the gap between germline ends came to 14 bases. The V gene's germline CDR1 is MGHDK and CDR2 SYGVNS. CDR3 DNA sequence: TGTGCCAGCAGTGAACCCCCCTCGAGAGACTCCTACAATGAGCAGTTCTTC. This encodes CASSEPPSRDSYNEQFF.

The table lists this clone with a count of one. The CDR3 protein is CASSDPGQPYNEQFF. The CDR3 DNA reads TGTGCCAGCAGTGATCCGGGACAGCCGTACAATGAGCAGTTCTTC. This chain joins TRBV6-1 and TRBJ2-1, with 7 bases matching TRBD1. J was trimmed by 4 bases and V by 3 bases; bases with no gene match: 6. There are 15 residues in the CDR3. Germline V lookup: CDR1 MNHNS, CDR2 SASEGT.

This clone was seen only a few times. The chain recombines TRBV19 with TRBJ2-1, with 9 positions matching TRBD2. Germline V gene sequence: CDR1 LNHDA, CDR2 SQIVND (reference sequence). CDR3 size: 16 residues. J lost 5 bases, V lost 3 bases, and 8 bases had no gene match. The CDR3 coding sequence is TGTGCCAGTAGTATCTCGAGGACTAGCGCACACAATGAGCAGTTCTTC. Its translation is CASSISRTSAHNEQFF.

This clone has only one observation. This sequence joins TRBV6-6 and TRBJ1-1; TRBD1 matches at 10 bases. Germline V gene data show CDR1 as MNHNY and CDR2 as SVGAGI (reference sequence). Losses at the gene ends were 0 bases for V and 7 bases for J; bases not matched to a gene: 2. The CDR3 totals 14 residues. CDR3 amino acids: CASSYSDRGYEAFF. CDR3 nucleotide sequence: TGTGCCAGCAGTTACTCGGACAGGGGGTATGAAGCTTTCTTT.

This chain connects TRBV24-1 to TRBJ1-1; maybe TRBD1 (5 bases). The CDR3 contains 14 residues. The germline CDR1 and CDR2 sequences are KGHDR and SFDVKD. V was shortened by 3 bases and J by 5 bases, with 12 bases between the two germline ends. CDR3 bases: TGTGCCACCAGTGATGGGCAGGGCTGGACTGAAGCTTTCTTT. Translating gives CATSDGQGWTEAFF.

J is TRBJ2-3 and V is TRBV25-1, with TRBD1 as a possible D gene (6 bases). This CDR3 has 14 amino acids. V was clipped by 4 bases and J by 6 bases, with 14 bases between them. The germline CDR1 and CDR2 sequences are MGHDK and SYGVNS. CDR3 sequence reads: CASSGDILRDTQYF. The CDR3 DNA reads TGTGCCAGCAGTGGGGACATCTTAAGGGATACGCAGTATTTT.

V gene TRBV5-6 combines with J gene TRBJ2-3; possibly TRBD2 for D (5 bases). V gave up 3 bases and J gave up 3 bases, with 11 bases separating them. The CDR3 is 14 residues long. Germline CDR1 is SGHDT and CDR2 is YYEEEE. The CDR3 DNA follows: TGTGCCAGCAGCTCGACTACAGAGACAGATACGCAGTATTTT. Protein sequence: CASSSTTETDTQYF.

The gene calls are TRBV3-1 (or the pseudogene TRBV3-2) and TRBJ2-5; 7 bases map to TRBD2. J was trimmed by 1 base and V by 2 bases; bases with no gene match: 4. Germline V gene data show CDR1 as LGHDT and CDR2 as YNNKEL (reference sequence). This CDR3 has 15 residues. The CDR3 DNA sequence: TGTGCCAGCAGCCAATTTGCGGGGGTCCAAGAGACCCAGTACTTC. It is translated as CASSQFAGVQETQYF.

V usage is TRBV2 and J usage is TRBJ1-2; no firm D call. Trimming shortened V by 8 bases and J by 8 bases, and 18 bases separated the two germline ends. Germline lookup yields CDR1 SNHLY and CDR2 FYNNEI. This CDR3 has 13 amino acids. CDR3 region: CASVGEGPKGYTF. CDR3 nucleotide sequence: TGTGCCAGCGTGGGCGAGGGTCCAAAGGGCTACACCTTC.

This chain connects TRBV9 to TRBJ1-2; D not certain. Germline assignment: CDR1 SGDLS and CDR2 YYNGEE. V dropped 7 bases and J dropped 4 bases, with 17 bases sitting between them. This CDR3 comprises 14 residues. The CDR3 DNA is TGTGCCAGCCAAGAGCAAACAGAAGGCTATGGCTACACCTTC. Translated: CASQEQTEGYGYTF.